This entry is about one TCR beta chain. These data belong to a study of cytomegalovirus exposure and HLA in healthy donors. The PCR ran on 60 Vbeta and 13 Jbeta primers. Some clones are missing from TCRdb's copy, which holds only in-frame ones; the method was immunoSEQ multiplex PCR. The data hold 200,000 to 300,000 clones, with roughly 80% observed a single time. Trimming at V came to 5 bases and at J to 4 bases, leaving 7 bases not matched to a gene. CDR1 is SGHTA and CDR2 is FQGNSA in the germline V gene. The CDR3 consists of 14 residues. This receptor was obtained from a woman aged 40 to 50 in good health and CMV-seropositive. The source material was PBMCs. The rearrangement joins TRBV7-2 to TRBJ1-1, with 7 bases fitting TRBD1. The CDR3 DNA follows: TGTGCCAGCAGCCCAGGGGGGCAGATCACTGAAGCTTTCTTT. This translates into CASSPGGQITEAFF.